These T cell receptor beta chains were read from a single sample in a study of blood T cells in healthy people across ages. TCRdb reprocessed the 5' RACE reads via MiXCR and lists one record per CDR3 protein. The sample yields approximately 780,000 distinct CDR3 sequences, under 30% seen once. These same data were also listed under a study on T cells of mothers and their children.

The sequenced sample consisted of blood. The receptors originated from a boy between 10 and 17 years old in good health. Each CDR3 is given with its conserved first and last residue. Fields, in order: J gene, V gene, clone size, CDR3 protein. A row's size may be missing; if present it is once, few, many or a size class.

j_gene: TRBJ2-7; v_gene: TRBV25-1; abundance: many; CDR3aa: CASRDHYEQYF
j_gene: .; v_gene: TRBV6-1; abundance: few; CDR3aa: CASSTVPTAYNEQFF
j_gene: TRBJ1-2; v_gene: TRBV7-9; abundance: .; CDR3aa: CASSKSWGNHGYTF
j_gene: .; v_gene: TRBV21-1; abundance: .; CDR3aa: CASSKLRDRVGEQYF
j_gene: TRBJ2-1; v_gene: TRBV12-3/TRBV12-4; abundance: .; CDR3aa: CASSFASVYNEQFF
j_gene: TRBJ1-2; v_gene: TRBV5-6; abundance: .; CDR3aa: CASSLGVDHGYTF
j_gene: TRBJ1-4; v_gene: TRBV9; abundance: .; CDR3aa: CASSGDRGSEKPFF
j_gene: .; v_gene: TRBV7-9; abundance: .; CDR3aa: CASSSGGVGLKDNEQFF
j_gene: TRBJ1-2; v_gene: TRBV6-1; abundance: .; CDR3aa: CASSSGQGAAYTF
j_gene: TRBJ2-3; v_gene: TRBV28; abundance: .; CDR3aa: CASSSPWGRFTDTQYF
j_gene: TRBJ1-5; v_gene: TRBV30; abundance: .; CDR3aa: CAWGPRGSSNQPQHF
j_gene: TRBJ2-3; v_gene: TRBV20-1; abundance: .; CDR3aa: CSAILAGGHVTDTQYF
j_gene: TRBJ2-7; v_gene: TRBV6-2/TRBV6-3; abundance: few; CDR3aa: CASRYGGRSAEQYF
j_gene: TRBJ2-2; v_gene: TRBV7-2; abundance: once; CDR3aa: CASSLALGASGANTGELFF
j_gene: TRBJ2-3; v_gene: TRBV6-5; abundance: .; CDR3aa: CATRTGLAGTDTQYF
j_gene: TRBJ1-1; v_gene: TRBV19; abundance: .; CDR3aa: CASSRDRVSEAFF
j_gene: TRBJ2-5; v_gene: TRBV12-5; abundance: few; CDR3aa: CASGLPSTGSGETQYF
j_gene: .; v_gene: TRBV4-1; abundance: .; CDR3aa: CASSQGPGLAGEYEQYF
j_gene: TRBJ2-7; v_gene: TRBV4-2; abundance: .; CDR3aa: CASSQVAGGLTYEQYF
j_gene: .; v_gene: TRBV4-1; abundance: few; CDR3aa: CASSQPFSGRAPNEQFF
j_gene: TRBJ2-3; v_gene: TRBV5-1; abundance: .; CDR3aa: CASSLATATDTQYF
j_gene: TRBJ2-3; v_gene: TRBV10-3; abundance: few; CDR3aa: CAISGPTRGSVDTQYF
j_gene: TRBJ1-1; v_gene: TRBV6-5; abundance: few; CDR3aa: CASSYGTGGGAEAFF
j_gene: TRBJ2-7; v_gene: TRBV4-1; abundance: .; CDR3aa: CASSQEVQTAYEQYF
j_gene: TRBJ2-1; v_gene: TRBV20-1; abundance: .; CDR3aa: CSARRTSGGYLDEQFF
j_gene: TRBJ1-6; v_gene: TRBV4-1; abundance: many; CDR3aa: CASSHVSSPLHF